Below are 23 T cell receptor beta chains sequenced from a single sample in a study of blood T cells in healthy people across ages. Primers used in a second PCR of about 6 to 11 cycles were a sample-barcoded 5' primer and a J-beta primer mix. A single record per CDR3 protein comes from TCRdb applying MiXCR to the 5' RACE reads. The table includes approximately 490,000 distinct CDR3 sequences, approximately 25% detected once. This sample was also put to use in a study of T cells of mothers and their children.

Sample: blood. The source is a boy aged 10-17 years in good health.

V gene TRBV19 combines with J gene TRBJ2-5; either TRBD1 or TRBD2 may fit D (6 bases each). The tail of the sequence fits TRBJ2-1 better, so the J call may be wrong. The CDR3 contains 15 residues. In germline, CDR1 is LNHDA, CDR2 SQIVND (reference sequence). The CDR3: CASSMWGAPDNEQFF. The CDR3 DNA reads TGTGCCAGTAGTATGTGGGGGGCGCCGGACAATGAGCAGTTCTTC.

The chain links TRBV4-3 to TRBJ2-2; possibly TRBD1 or TRBD2 for D (5 bases each). Trimming took off 4 bases at V and 3 bases at J, with 12 bases between the two ends. In germline, CDR1 is LGHNA, CDR2 YSLEER. The CDR3 length is 15 residues. The CDR3 DNA is TGCGCCAGCAGCCCCGGGACGGCCCACACCGGGGAGCTGTTTTTT. It is translated as CASSPGTAHTGELFF.

V is TRBV6-1 and J is TRBJ1-1; D remains unclear. V was clipped by 0 bases and J by 3 bases, with 8 bases between them. The CDR3 totals 14 residues. Germline V lookup: CDR1 MNHNS, CDR2 SASEGT. The CDR3 region has the DNA TGTGCCAGCAGTGAAGCATCCGGAGACACTGAAGCTTTCTTT. Encoded protein: CASSEASGDTEAFF.

This chain joins TRBV28 and TRBJ1-1, with 9 bases lining up with TRBD1. Trimming took 8 bases from V and 1 from J; bases not matched to a gene: 8. From germline, CDR1 is MDHEN and CDR2 SYDVKM. This CDR3 is built from 15 residues. This chain's CDR3 is CASFPTGQGNTEAFF. CDR3 sequence (DNA): TGTGCCAGCTTTCCGACGGGACAGGGGAACACTGAAGCTTTCTTT.

This clonotype has just a few counts. V usage is TRBV6-1 and J usage is TRBJ2-3, with D possibly being TRBD1 (6 bases). CDR1 and CDR2 (germline): MNHNS, SASEGT. The CDR3 sequence is 16 residues long. The germline V and J ends were trimmed by 6 bases and 0 bases, with 16 bases remaining between them. The CDR3 reads CASRGGPIQSTDTQYF. CDR3 nucleotide sequence: TGTGCCAGCAGAGGGGGACCGATACAGAGCACAGATACGCAGTATTTT.

There are a few counts of this clonotype. The rearrangement links TRBV29-1 to TRBJ1-5, with 9 bases identical to TRBD1. V lost 2 bases and J lost 0; bases outside the gene matches: 5. CDR1 SQVTM and CDR2 ANQGSEA come from the germline V gene. This CDR3 is 16 amino acids long. For the CDR3, the DNA is TGCAGCGTTGAAAACCGACAGGGGGATAGCAATCAGCCCCAGCATTTT. Its protein product is CSVENRQGDSNQPQHF. Full variable domain (remainder filled in from reference TRBV29-1 and TRBJ1-5): SAVISQKPSRDICQRGTSLTIQCQVDSQVTMMFWYRQQPGQSLTLIATANQGSEATYESGFVIDKFPISRPNLTFSTLTVSNMSPEDSSIYLCSVENRQGDSNQPQHFGDGTRLSIL.

The V call is TRBV7-8, the J call TRBJ2-5; 9 nucleotides agree with TRBD1. Trimming at V came to 4 bases and at J to 5 bases, leaving 17 bases not matched to a gene. Germline V gives CDR1 SGHVS, CDR2 FQNEAQ. This CDR3 has 18 amino acids. The CDR3 loop reads CASSSFFPGQGGWETQYF. The CDR3 coding sequence is TGTGCCAGCAGCTCTTTCTTCCCGGGACAGGGAGGCTGGGAGACCCAGTACTTC.

This sequence joins TRBV2 and TRBJ1-4; TRBD1 matches 9 bases. The CDR3 runs to 15 residues. Germline V gene lookup returns CDR1 SNHLY and CDR2 FYNNEI. The ends lost 7 bases at V and 2 bases at J; junction bases unmatched: 5. The CDR3 here is CASKRGTGTNEKLFF. CDR3 nucleotides: TGTGCCAGCAAACGAGGGACAGGGACTAATGAAAAACTGTTTTTT.

This clonotype was picked up many times. The chain uses TRBV20-1 and TRBJ2-1, with TRBD1 identical over 7 bases. The V gene end was trimmed by 4 bases and the J gene end by 6 bases; junction bases not matched to a gene: 12. CDR3 length equals 15 residues. Germline CDR1 DFQATT, CDR2 SNEGSKA (reference sequence). The CDR3 is CSATSTGVPSNEQFF. The CDR3 DNA reads TGCAGTGCTACCTCAACAGGGGTCCCCTCCAATGAGCAGTTCTTC.

This clonotype was seen once. The chain links TRBV11-2 to TRBJ2-1, with unresolved D. Germline loops: CDR1 SGHAT, CDR2 FQNNGV. The CDR3 covers 12 residues. V was shortened by 4 bases and J by 9 bases, with 10 bases between the two germline ends. The CDR3, as DNA: TGTGCCAGCAGCTCACGTGTAAGTGAGCAGTTCTTC. Residues: CASSSRVSEQFF.

Written as DNA, the CDR3 is TGTGCCAGCAGCGTAGGGATTTTGGGGGGTCCAGAGACCCAGTACTTC. Translation gives CASSVGILGGPETQYF. The rearrangement links TRBV9 to TRBJ2-5, with a weak D call TRBD2 (6 bases). The CDR3 consists of 16 residues. From germline, CDR1 is SGDLS and CDR2 YYNGEE. V was trimmed by 0 bases and J by 4 bases, leaving 16 bases between them.

The gene calls are TRBV20-1 and TRBJ2-5, with 10 bases lining up with TRBD1. CDR3 size: 16 residues. Germline CDR1 is DFQATT and CDR2 is SNEGSKA (reference sequence). Unmatched junction bases numbered 19, after V lost 8 bases and J lost 7 bases. The CDR3 reads CSSHAAGQGDLGTQYF. The CDR3 bases are TGCAGTTCTCACGCCGCAGGACAGGGGGATCTTGGGACCCAGTACTTC.

The chain couples TRBV24-1 to TRBJ1-5; D is uncertain. This CDR3 has 12 residues. The V gene lost 5 bases and the J gene lost 4 bases, with 5 bases spanning the gap. CDR1 KGHDR and CDR2 SFDVKD come from the germline V gene. The DNA for the CDR3 is TGTGCCACCAGTGGGTCAAATCAGCCCCAGCATTTT. Translating it yields CATSGSNQPQHF.

This clonotype showed up just a few times. The chain has TRBV21-1 and TRBJ2-5; the table gives TRBD1 as D, unverified against the DNA. TRBV21-1 is an annotated pseudogene. The CDR3 has 14 residues. CDR3: CASSVDQGTWEQYF. CDR3 coding DNA: TGTGCCAGCAGCGTAGACCAGGGTACGTGGGAGCAGTACTTC.

This clonotype was seen at least ten times. This chain connects TRBV5-5 to TRBJ2-5; no firm D call. This CDR3 is built from 14 residues. In germline, CDR1 is SGHKS, CDR2 YYEKEE (reference sequence). Trimming shortened V by 0 bases and J by 2 bases, and 8 bases separated the two germline ends. CDR3 loop: CASSLAPPQETQYF. CDR3 nucleotide sequence: TGTGCCAGCAGCTTGGCGCCCCCTCAAGAGACCCAGTACTTC.

As regards this clonotype: This may come from a read error, since a much larger clone is one base off. CDR3 region: CASSNGGHYGYTF. Here the CDR3 DNA reads TGTGCCAGCAGCAATGGGGGACATTATGGCTACACCTTC. The gene calls are TRBV21-1 and TRBJ1-2; the D call TRBD1 from the table was never checked on the DNA. TRBV21-1 is a pseudogene segment. The CDR3 length is 13 residues.

The rearrangement links TRBV20-1 to TRBJ2-5, with 8 positions matching TRBD2. V gave up 4 bases and J gave up 2 bases; unmatched junction bases: 9. The CDR3 is made up of 15 amino acids. The germline V gene encodes CDR1 DFQATT and CDR2 SNEGSKA (reference sequence). Written as DNA, the CDR3 is TGCAGTGCTACCATGGCGGGGGGCCGACAAGAGACCCAGTACTTC. Protein product: CSATMAGGRQETQYF.

This clonotype was observed a handful of times. The V gene is TRBV12-3 or TRBV12-4, the J gene TRBJ2-5; possibly TRBD1 for D (5 bases). The DNA end is a closer match to TRBJ2-7, so the J assignment may be wrong. The CDR3 spans 13 residues. The CDR3 sequence is CASSFRGAYEQYF. DNA of the CDR3: TGTGCCAGCAGTTTTAGGGGCGCCTACGAGCAGTACTTC.

The chain couples TRBV5-1 to TRBJ2-5, with D possibly matching TRBD2 (6 bases). The germline V gene has CDR1 SGHRS and CDR2 YFSETQ. The CDR3 consists of 15 residues. V was clipped by 0 bases and J by 3 bases, with 12 bases between them. This CDR3 reads CASSLEASAEETQYF. In DNA form, the CDR3 reads TGCGCCAGCAGCTTGGAAGCTAGCGCGGAAGAGACCCAGTACTTC.

This chain connects TRBV4-1 to TRBJ2-1, with 8 bases identical to TRBD2. TRBJ2-7 matches the DNA end more closely, so the J call is doubtful. The germline CDR1 and CDR2 sequences are MGHRA and YSYEKL. The CDR3 covers 14 residues. CDR3 loop: CASSPGLDLYEQYF. The DNA for the CDR3 is TGCGCCAGCAGCCCGGGACTAGATTTATACGAGCAGTACTTC.

The CDR3 nucleotides read TGTGCCAGCAGGGGGGGACTAGCGGGACGCAATGAGCAGTTCTTC. Amino acids: CASRGGLAGRNEQFF. The chain employs TRBV6-2 or TRBV6-3 and TRBJ2-1; 13 bases align to TRBD2. This CDR3 comprises 15 residues. V was pared by 6 bases and J by 6 bases, with 5 bases of the junction left unmatched. Looked up from germline, CDR1 is MNHEY and CDR2 is SVGEGT.

The chain joins TRBV3-1 to TRBJ2-2; 9 nucleotides line up with TRBD1. Trimming removed 4 bases from V and 6 bases from J; junction bases left unmatched: 6. The CDR3 runs to 15 residues. CDR1 is LGHDT and CDR2 is YNNKEL in the germline V gene (reference sequence). The CDR3 DNA follows: TGTGCCAGCAGCCCGGACAGGGGAGAACCCGGGGAGCTGTTTTTT. Translation: CASSPDRGEPGELFF.

Turning to this clonotype: At one end the junction does not follow the germline gene, possibly because of a read error. V gene TRBV5-1 combines with J gene TRBJ2-5; D remains ambiguous. The J call may be faulty, since TRBJ2-7 better matches the DNA end. CDR1 is SGHRS, CDR2 YFSETQ, per germline. The CDR3 covers 13 residues. The CDR3 DNA follows: TGTGCCAGCATTCGAGACGGAGACTACGAGCAGTACTTC. Encoded protein: CASIRDGDYEQYF.